These 22 T cell receptor beta chains came from one sample sequenced in a study of blood T cell repertoires in COVID-19. Only in-frame clones appear in the TCRdb table, and some are missing; sequencing was by immunoSEQ multiplex PCR. The table includes about 300,000 clones, about 85% detected once. Sequences were obtained from PBMCs or T cells enriched from blood (not recorded which). These receptors were collected from a woman aged 30 to 39 who had recovered from COVID-19.

This clone was counted once. The rearrangement links TRBV7-9 to TRBJ1-5, with TRBD1 as a possible D gene (6 bases). Trimming removed 4 bases from V and 3 bases from J, with 16 bases in between. Germline CDR1 and CDR2: SEHNR and FQNEAQ (reference sequence). The CDR3 has 16 residues. The CDR3 sequence: CASSSGTSATNQPQHF. In DNA, the CDR3 is TGTGCCAGCAGCTCCGGGACATCAGCGACCAATCAGCCCCAGCATTTT.

The chain uses TRBV29-1 and TRBJ1-1, with 10 bases fitting TRBD1. With 3 bases clipped from V and 4 bases from J, the junction kept 8 bases outside the gene matches. The CDR3 has 15 residues. The germline CDR1 and CDR2 sequences are SQVTM and ANQGSEA. CDR3 protein: CSVESGQGLGTEAFF. The CDR3 coding sequence is TGCAGCGTTGAGTCGGGACAGGGGCTGGGCACTGAAGCTTTCTTT.

The V call is TRBV4-2, the J call TRBJ1-1; D is possibly TRBD1 (5 bases). V was shortened by 6 bases and J by 4 bases, with 24 bases between the two germline ends. Germline V gives CDR1 LGHNA, CDR2 YNFKEQ. The CDR3 totals 17 residues. The CDR3 nucleotides are TGTGCCAGCAGTGGGGAGGGGCGCCTTGGGGCTGGCACTGAAGCTTTCTTT. Translated, it gives CASSGEGRLGAGTEAFF.

The chain is built from TRBV14 and TRBJ1-4; 9 bases fit TRBD1. J gave up 14 bases and V 0 bases, and 10 bases lay outside the gene matches. The CDR3 consists of 15 residues. CDR1 and CDR2 from the germline V gene are SGHDN and FVKESK. The CDR3, as DNA: TGTGCCAGCAGCCAAGATCGGGACAGGGCTTCGTCGCTGTTTTTT. This sequence encodes CASSQDRDRASSLFF.

The chain combines TRBV12-3 or TRBV12-4 with TRBJ1-1; 7 bases fit TRBD1. The V gene end was trimmed by 6 bases and the J gene end by 4 bases; junction bases not matched to a gene: 5. This CDR3 is 13 amino acids long. The CDR3 nucleotides read TGTGCCAGCAGAGACAGGGCATCCACTGAAGCTTTCTTT. Translation gives CASRDRASTEAFF.

The gene calls are TRBV5-1 and TRBJ1-5; tentative D call: TRBD1 (6 bases). Germline V gene data show CDR1 as SGHRS and CDR2 as YFSETQ. The V gene lost 0 bases and the J gene lost 0 bases, with 7 bases spanning the gap. CDR3 length equals 15 residues. The CDR3: CASSLGTASNQPQHF. CDR3 in DNA: TGCGCCAGCAGCTTGGGGACAGCTAGCAATCAGCCCCAGCATTTT.

V gene TRBV5-6 combines with J gene TRBJ2-6; D possibly corresponds to TRBD2 (5 bases). The germline V gene encodes CDR1 SGHDT and CDR2 YYEEEE. The CDR3 covers 15 residues. Trimming pared 4 bases from V and 4 bases from J, leaving 12 bases between. The CDR3 DNA reads TGTGCCAGCAGCGATAGAGGGCACGGGGCCAACGTCCTGACTTTC. As protein: CASSDRGHGANVLTF.

The gene calls are TRBV5-5 and TRBJ1-2; D not resolved. Germline V gene data show CDR1 as SGHKS and CDR2 as YYEKEE (reference sequence). The CDR3 sequence is 15 residues long. V lost 0 bases and J 0 bases, leaving 9 bases between the germline ends. This CDR3 is CASSLARPTNYGYTF. In nucleotides, the CDR3 is TGTGCCAGCAGCTTGGCCAGGCCCACTAACTATGGCTACACCTTC.

The chain is built from TRBV7-3 and TRBJ2-2; the match to TRBD2 covers 9 bases. V trimming: 2 bases; J trimming: 4 bases; junction bases outside the gene matches: 8. The CDR3 runs 17 residues. Germline-derived CDR1 and CDR2 are SGHTA and FQGTGA. This chain's CDR3 is CASSLYSGGPGTGELFF. The CDR3 DNA follows: TGTGCCAGCAGCTTATACAGCGGGGGGCCGGGCACCGGGGAGCTGTTTTTT.

The CDR3 DNA follows: TGTGCCAGCAGCTTAGAGCCGGGACAGGGGTTTGGGGAAAAACTGTTTTTT. Protein product: CASSLEPGQGFGEKLFF. V and J are TRBV7-2 and TRBJ1-4, with TRBD1 identical over 10 bases. Germline lookup yields CDR1 SGHTA and CDR2 FQGNSA. This CDR3 region has 17 residues. J gave up 8 bases and V 1 base, and 10 bases lay outside the gene matches.

V and J are TRBV30 and TRBJ2-6; D is unresolved. There are 12 residues in the CDR3. The V and J ends lost 8 bases and 3 bases respectively, with 8 bases between them. CDR1 GTSNPN and CDR2 SVGIG come from the germline V gene (reference sequence). CDR3: CARAFGANVLTF. CDR3 sequence (DNA): TGTGCCCGGGCTTTTGGGGCCAACGTCCTGACTTTC.

This chain connects TRBV4-3 to TRBJ1-5; 8 bases are shared with TRBD1. The CDR3 covers 14 residues. Trimming removed 3 bases from V and 7 bases from J; junction bases left unmatched: 5. CDR1 is LGHNA, CDR2 YSLEER, per germline. The CDR3 region is CASSQTGVGQPQHF. The CDR3 DNA follows: TGCGCCAGCAGCCAGACAGGGGTCGGACAGCCCCAGCATTTT.

This sequence joins TRBV9 and TRBJ1-6, with 9 bases lining up with TRBD1. The CDR3 is 13 residues long. Germline CDR1 SGDLS, CDR2 YYNGEE. With 3 bases clipped from V and 10 bases from J, the junction kept 2 bases outside the gene matches. CDR3 nucleotides: TGTGCCAGCAGCGCAACAGGGGGCTCACCCCTCCACTTT. This sequence encodes CASSATGGSPLHF. The complete variable domain, with remaining parts taken from reference TRBV9 and TRBJ1-6, reads DSGVTQTPKHLITATGQRVTLRCSPRSGDLSVYWYQQSLDQGLQFLIQYYNGEERAKGNILERFSAQQFPDLHSELNLSSLELGDSALYFCASSATGGSPLHFGNGTRLTVT.

Note on this clone: Other DNA sequences of this sample code for an identical CDR3. The chain carries TRBV30 and TRBJ2-2; D not resolved. The length of the CDR3 is 13 residues. V dropped 0 bases and J dropped 5 bases, with 7 bases sitting between them. From germline, CDR1 is GTSNPN and CDR2 SVGIG (reference sequence). The DNA of the CDR3 is TGTGCCTGGAGTGTTCCCTCGACCGGGGAGCTGTTTTTT. It is translated as CAWSVPSTGELFF.

This clone was observed a few times. V gene TRBV10-1 combines with J gene TRBJ1-2; TRBD1 is a possible D gene (5 bases). The CDR3 contains 14 residues. Germline assignment: CDR1 WNHNN and CDR2 SYGVQD (reference sequence). Trimming stripped 8 bases from V and 3 bases from J, with 16 bases between. DNA of the CDR3: TGCGCCAGCTTGATGGGGGGTGGTTACTATGGCTACACCTTC. Encoded protein: CASLMGGGYYGYTF.

This clone has a single count. CDR3 in amino acids: CASSFQGPWGSYNSPLHF. As DNA, the CDR3 is TGTGCCAGCAGTTTCCAGGGGCCCTGGGGCTCCTATAATTCACCCCTCCACTTT. V is TRBV27 and J is TRBJ1-6, with D possibly matching TRBD1 (6 bases). The V and J ends lost 3 bases and 0 bases respectively, with 15 bases between them. Germline V lookup: CDR1 MNHEY, CDR2 SMNVEV (reference sequence). This CDR3 comprises 18 residues.

The gene calls are TRBV7-9 and TRBJ1-2; D uncertain. Germline V gene lookup returns CDR1 SEHNR and CDR2 FQNEAQ (reference sequence). The germline V and J ends were trimmed by 1 base and 14 bases, with 20 bases remaining between them. The CDR3 is 14 amino acids. The CDR3 reads CASSLEAYTERPTF. CDR3 DNA sequence: TGTGCCAGCAGCTTAGAGGCTTACACGGAGCGACCGACCTTC.

The J gene is TRBJ2-2, the V gene TRBV3-1 (or the pseudogene TRBV3-2); 13 bases are shared with TRBD2. Germline loops: CDR1 LGHDT, CDR2 YNNKEL (reference sequence). The CDR3 loop spans 16 amino acids. J lost 1 base, V lost 4 bases, and 0 bases had no gene match. The CDR3 DNA follows: TGTGCCAGCAGCCGGACTAGCGGGGGGAACACCGGGGAGCTGTTTTTT. Protein sequence: CASSRTSGGNTGELFF.

The CDR3 spells CATLKDRALPTGNTIYF. The CDR3 coding sequence is TGTGCCACCCTAAAGGACAGGGCCCTCCCCACTGGAAACACCATATATTTT. The rearrangement uses TRBV2 and TRBJ1-3; 8 positions match TRBD1. This CDR3 is 17 amino acids long. V shed 10 bases, J shed 2 bases, and the junction held 16 bases outside the gene matches. Germline V gene lookup returns CDR1 SNHLY and CDR2 FYNNEI.

CDR3 in amino acids: CASSSPDSSSGANVLTF. The CDR3 DNA reads as TGTGCCAGCAGCTCGCCGGACAGTAGCTCTGGGGCCAACGTCCTGACTTTC. The J gene is TRBJ2-6, the V gene TRBV5-4; weak D call: TRBD1 (6 bases). V was trimmed by 3 bases and J by 0 bases, leaving 13 bases between them. Germline CDR1 and CDR2: SGHNT and YYREEE (reference sequence). This CDR3 is 17 amino acids long.

The CDR3 protein is CATSRPNPQGYYTF. CDR3 sequence (DNA): TGTGCCACCAGCAGGCCTAACCCTCAGGGCTACTACACCTTC. This chain joins TRBV15 and TRBJ1-2; a weak D match, TRBD1 (5 bases). V lost 3 bases and J lost 10, with 18 bases in between. CDR1 and CDR2 from the germline V gene are LNHNV and YYDKDF (reference sequence). The CDR3 spans 14 residues.

The genes are TRBV19 and TRBJ1-1, with 9 bases aligning to TRBD1. The CDR3 extends over 15 amino acids. CDR1 LNHDA and CDR2 SQIVND come from the germline V gene (reference sequence). V lost 4 bases and J lost 11; bases outside the gene matches: 14. This CDR3 reads CASSSPRDRVAPAFF. The CDR3 nucleotides are TGTGCCAGTAGTAGCCCCCGGGACAGGGTTGCTCCCGCTTTCTTT. The whole variable domain, filled in from reference TRBV19 and TRBJ1-1, reads DGGITQSPKYLFRKEGQNVTLSCEQNLNHDAMYWYRQDPGQGLRLIYYSQIVNDFQKGDIAEGYSVSREKKESFPLTVTSAQKNPTAFYLCASSSPRDRVAPAFFGQGTRLTVV.